This entry lists 5 T cell receptor beta chains sequenced from one sample in a study of cytomegalovirus exposure and HLA in healthy donors. Primers for the PCR totalled 60 Vbeta and 13 Jbeta. This table comes from immunoSEQ multiplex PCR, and its TCRdb copy is limited to in-frame clones, with some not included. The sample carries 150,000 to 200,000 clones, around 75% recorded once. Sequencing input: PBMCs. These receptors all stem from a male donor in good health and CMV-seronegative.

This rearrangement joins TRBV6-1 to TRBJ1-2; 7 bases map to TRBD1. Trimming cost V 5 bases and J 4 bases; bases outside gene matches: 10. This CDR3 has 15 residues. Germline CDR1 is MNHNS and CDR2 is SASEGT. CDR3 in amino acids: CASSLGQALGYGYTF. In nucleotides, the CDR3 is TGTGCCAGCAGTTTAGGACAGGCGCTTGGCTATGGCTACACCTTC.

The rearrangement uses TRBV9 and TRBJ2-1, with D perhaps TRBD1 (6 bases). V gave up 0 bases and J gave up 0 bases, with 10 bases separating them. From germline, CDR1 is SGDLS and CDR2 YYNGEE. The CDR3 length is 16 residues. The CDR3 here is CASSVEGQSSYNEQFF. DNA of the CDR3: TGTGCCAGCAGCGTAGAAGGACAGAGCTCCTACAATGAGCAGTTCTTC.

The V and J genes are TRBV11-2 and TRBJ1-1; D possibly corresponds to TRBD1 (5 bases). Germline-derived CDR1 and CDR2 are SGHAT and FQNNGV. V gave up 4 bases and J gave up 0 bases, with 9 bases separating them. This CDR3 has 14 amino acids. DNA for the CDR3: TGTGCCAGCAGCTCCGACAGAGTGAACACTGAAGCTTTCTTT. This codes for CASSSDRVNTEAFF. Combining the CDR3 with reference TRBV11-2 and TRBJ1-1 gives the whole variable domain EAGVAQSPRYKIIEKRQSVAFWCNPISGHATLYWYQQILGQGPKLLIQFQNNGVVDDSQLPKDRFSAERLKGVDSTLKIQPAKLEDSAVYLCASSSDRVNTEAFFGQGTRLTVV.

This chain uses TRBV6-1 with TRBJ1-6; tentative D call: TRBD1 (5 bases). The CDR3 contains 14 residues. Germline-derived CDR1 and CDR2 are MNHNS and SASEGT. Trimming shortened V by 2 bases and J by 10 bases, and 12 bases separated the two germline ends. The CDR3 bases are TGTGCCAGCAGTGAACCAGGGAAGCAGTCACCCCTCCACTTT. Amino acid sequence: CASSEPGKQSPLHF.

The gene calls are TRBV9 and TRBJ2-7; tentative D call: TRBD1 (6 bases). The CDR3 loop spans 16 amino acids. Germline-derived CDR1 and CDR2 are SGDLS and YYNGEE. V shed 3 bases and J shed 2 bases, with 18 bases lying between them. The CDR3 region is CASSDNRVSSAYEQYF. CDR3 sequence (DNA): TGTGCCAGCAGCGATAACAGGGTCTCCAGCGCCTACGAGCAGTACTTC.